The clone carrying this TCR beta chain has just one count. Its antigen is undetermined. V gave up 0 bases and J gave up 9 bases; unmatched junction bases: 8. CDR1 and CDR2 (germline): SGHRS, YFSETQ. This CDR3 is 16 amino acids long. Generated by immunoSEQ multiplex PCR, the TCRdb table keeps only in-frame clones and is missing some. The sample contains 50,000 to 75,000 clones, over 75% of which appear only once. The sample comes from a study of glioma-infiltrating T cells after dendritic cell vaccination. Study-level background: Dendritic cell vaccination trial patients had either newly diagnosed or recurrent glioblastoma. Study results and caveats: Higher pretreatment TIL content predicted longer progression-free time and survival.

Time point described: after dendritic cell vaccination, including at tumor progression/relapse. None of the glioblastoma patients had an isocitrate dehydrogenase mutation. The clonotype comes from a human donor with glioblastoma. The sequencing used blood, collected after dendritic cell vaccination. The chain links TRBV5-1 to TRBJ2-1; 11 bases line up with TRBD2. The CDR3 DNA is TGCGCCAGCAGCTTGGGGCTAGCGGGGGGCTGGGTTGAGCAGTTCTTC. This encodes CASSLGLAGGWVEQFF.